The 8 T cell receptor beta chains below come from one sample, sequenced in a study of siplizumab effects on memory and regulatory T cells. This table comes from immunoSEQ multiplex PCR, and its TCRdb copy is limited to in-frame clones, with some not included. The table shows 60,000 or so clones, with approximately 95% occurring only once. The sample consisted of CD8+ T cells sorted from blood. The receptors derive from a human donor in good health.

V gene TRBV7-9 combines with J gene TRBJ2-4; perhaps D is TRBD1 or TRBD2 (5 bases each). CDR1 SEHNR and CDR2 FQNEAQ come from the germline V gene (reference sequence). Trimming left V 6 bases short and J 0 bases short, with 12 bases between. The CDR3 spans 15 residues. DNA for the CDR3: TGTGCCAGCAGAAAGCTGGGGGAAGCCAAAAACATTCAGTACTTC. It specifies CASRKLGEAKNIQYF.

This chain uses TRBV27 with TRBJ2-2; 7 bases line up with TRBD1. Per the germline V gene, CDR1 is MNHEY and CDR2 is SMNVEV (reference sequence). CDR3 size: 17 residues. Trimming took 0 bases from V and 2 from J; bases not matched to a gene: 6. For the CDR3, the DNA is TGTGCCAGCAGTTTATCGGTGGACAGGTTAAACACCGGGGAGCTGTTTTTT. Its protein is CASSLSVDRLNTGELFF.

This chain connects TRBV7-8 to TRBJ2-1, with 9 bases matching TRBD2. The CDR3 is 17 residues long. Germline CDR1 reads SGHVS; CDR2 reads FQNEAQ. The J segment lost 2 bases and the V segment lost 1 base, leaving 6 bases of the junction unmatched. In DNA form, the CDR3 reads TGTGCCAGCAGCTTAGAACTCGCGGGAGGGCCCTACAATGAGCAGTTCTTC. Translating gives CASSLELAGGPYNEQFF.

The chain recombines TRBV2 with TRBJ2-7, with D possibly TRBD2 on 7 matching bases. The germline V and J ends were trimmed by 3 bases and 4 bases, with 13 bases remaining between them. This CDR3 contains 14 residues. Germline V gene data show CDR1 as SNHLY and CDR2 as FYNNEI. The CDR3 DNA follows: TGTGCCAGCAGTGACGGGGGGCTAGCATACGAGCAGTACTTC. As protein: CASSDGGLAYEQYF.

The V and J genes are TRBV7-8 and TRBJ2-7, with D perhaps matching TRBD1 (6 bases). V was pared by 5 bases and J by 2 bases, with 13 bases between. The CDR3 contains 14 residues. Germline CDR1 SGHVS, CDR2 FQNEAQ. The CDR3 loop reads CASSPNDRTYEQYF. The CDR3 DNA follows: TGTGCCAGCAGCCCCAACGACAGGACCTACGAGCAGTACTTC.

The CDR3 bases are TGCGCCACTCGGGACCGCCACAATGAGCAGTTCTTC. Its protein is CATRDRHNEQFF. The V and J genes are TRBV10-1 and TRBJ2-1; the D gene could be TRBD1 or TRBD2 (5 bases each). The CDR3 sequence is 12 residues long. Germline V lookup: CDR1 WNHNN, CDR2 SYGVQD (reference sequence). Trimming took off 10 bases at V and 5 bases at J, with 12 bases between the two ends.

The J gene is TRBJ2-2, the V gene TRBV13; 12 positions agree with TRBD2. Germline CDR1 and CDR2: PRHDT and FYEKMQ (reference sequence). The CDR3 has 16 residues. The V segment lost 5 bases and the J segment 5 bases; nucleotides outside the gene matches: 6. CDR3 in DNA: TGTGCCAGCAGCACAACCGGGACTAGCGGGACCGGGGAGCTGTTTTTT. Protein sequence: CASSTTGTSGTGELFF.

The CDR3 sequence is CATSRPGTGDNEQFF. The CDR3 DNA reads TGTGCCACCAGCAGACCCGGGACAGGAGACAATGAGCAGTTCTTC. The genes are TRBV15 and TRBJ2-1, with 8 bases identical to TRBD1. From germline, CDR1 is LNHNV and CDR2 YYDKDF (reference sequence). This CDR3 region has 15 residues. Trimming cost V 2 bases and J 5 bases; bases outside gene matches: 5.